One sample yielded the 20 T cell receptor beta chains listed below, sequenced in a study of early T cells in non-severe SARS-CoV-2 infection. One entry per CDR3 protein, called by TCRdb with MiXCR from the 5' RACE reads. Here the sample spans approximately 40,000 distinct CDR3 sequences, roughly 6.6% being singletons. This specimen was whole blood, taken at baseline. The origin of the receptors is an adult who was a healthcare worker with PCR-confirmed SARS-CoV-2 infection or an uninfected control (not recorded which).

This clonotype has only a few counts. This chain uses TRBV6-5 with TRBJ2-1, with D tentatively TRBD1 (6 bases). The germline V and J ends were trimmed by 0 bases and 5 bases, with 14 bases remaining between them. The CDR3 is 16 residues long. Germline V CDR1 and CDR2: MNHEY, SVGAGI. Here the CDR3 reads CASSYSEQGWNNEQFF. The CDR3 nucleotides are TGTGCCAGCAGTTACTCAGAACAGGGCTGGAACAATGAGCAGTTCTTC.

This chain's CDR3 is CASSYQPASGNTIYF. The CDR3 DNA is TGTGCCAGCAGTTACCAGCCAGCGTCTGGAAACACCATATATTTT. This chain links TRBV6-2 or TRBV6-3 with TRBJ1-3; D not certain. Trimming removed 2 bases at V and 1 base at J, with 9 bases between. Per the germline V gene, CDR1 is MNHEY and CDR2 is SVGEGT. The CDR3 spans 15 residues.

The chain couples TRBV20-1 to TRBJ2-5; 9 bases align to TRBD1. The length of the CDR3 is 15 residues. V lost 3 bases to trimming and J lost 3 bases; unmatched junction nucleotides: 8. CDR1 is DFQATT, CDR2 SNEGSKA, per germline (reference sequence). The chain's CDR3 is CSASEVRTGEETQYF. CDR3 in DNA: TGCAGTGCTAGCGAAGTACGGACAGGGGAAGAGACCCAGTACTTC.

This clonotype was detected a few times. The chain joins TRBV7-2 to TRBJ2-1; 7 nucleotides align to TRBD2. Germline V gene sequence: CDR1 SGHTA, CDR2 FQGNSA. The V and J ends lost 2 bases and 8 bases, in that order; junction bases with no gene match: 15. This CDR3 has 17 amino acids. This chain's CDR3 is CASSLSLGGSAGYEQFF. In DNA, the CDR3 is TGTGCCAGCAGCTTAAGCCTGGGGGGGAGCGCAGGGTATGAGCAGTTCTTC.

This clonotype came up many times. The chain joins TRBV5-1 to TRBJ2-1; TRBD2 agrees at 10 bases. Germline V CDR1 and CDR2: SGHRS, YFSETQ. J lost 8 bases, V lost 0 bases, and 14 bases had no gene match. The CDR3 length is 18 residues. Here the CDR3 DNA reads TGCGCCAGCAGCTTGGCGACCCTAGCGGGAGTCTATTCCCATGAGCAGTTCTTC. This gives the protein CASSLATLAGVYSHEQFF.

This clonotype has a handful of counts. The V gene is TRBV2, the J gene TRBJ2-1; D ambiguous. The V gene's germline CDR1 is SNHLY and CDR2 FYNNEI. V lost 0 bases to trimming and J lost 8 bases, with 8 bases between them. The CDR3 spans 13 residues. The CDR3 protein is CASSEASRDEQFF. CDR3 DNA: TGTGCCAGCAGTGAAGCGTCCCGGGATGAGCAGTTCTTC.

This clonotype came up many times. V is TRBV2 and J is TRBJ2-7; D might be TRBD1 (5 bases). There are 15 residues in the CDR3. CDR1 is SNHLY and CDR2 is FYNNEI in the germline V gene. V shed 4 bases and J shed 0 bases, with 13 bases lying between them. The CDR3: CASSAETARSYEQYF. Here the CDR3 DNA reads TGTGCCAGCAGTGCCGAGACAGCCCGCTCCTACGAGCAGTACTTC.

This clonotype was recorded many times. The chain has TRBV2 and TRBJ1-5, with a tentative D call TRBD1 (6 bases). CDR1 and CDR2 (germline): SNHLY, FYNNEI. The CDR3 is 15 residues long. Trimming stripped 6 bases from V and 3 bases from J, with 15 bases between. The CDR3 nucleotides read TGTGCCAGCAGCCCCACAGGGTGGAACAATCAGCCCCAGCATTTT. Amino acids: CASSPTGWNNQPQHF.

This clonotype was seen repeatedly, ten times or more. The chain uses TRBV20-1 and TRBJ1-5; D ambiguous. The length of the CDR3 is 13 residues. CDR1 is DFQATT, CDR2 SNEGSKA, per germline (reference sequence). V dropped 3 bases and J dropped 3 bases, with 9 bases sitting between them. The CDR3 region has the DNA TGCAGTGCTAGTAAGGAGCTCAATCAGCCCCAGCATTTT. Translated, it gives CSASKELNQPQHF.

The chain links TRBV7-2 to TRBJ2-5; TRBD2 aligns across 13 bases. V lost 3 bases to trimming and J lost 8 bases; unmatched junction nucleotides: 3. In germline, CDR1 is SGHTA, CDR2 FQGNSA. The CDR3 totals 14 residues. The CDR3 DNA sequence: TGTGCCAGCAGCTTCGGACTAGCGGGGGTTACCCAGTACTTC. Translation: CASSFGLAGVTQYF.

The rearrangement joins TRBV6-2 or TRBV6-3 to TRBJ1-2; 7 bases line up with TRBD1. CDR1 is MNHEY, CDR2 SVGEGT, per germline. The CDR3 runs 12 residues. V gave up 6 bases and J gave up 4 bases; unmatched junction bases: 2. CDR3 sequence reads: CASSPGGYGYTF. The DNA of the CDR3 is TGTGCCAGCAGCCCAGGGGGCTATGGCTACACCTTC.

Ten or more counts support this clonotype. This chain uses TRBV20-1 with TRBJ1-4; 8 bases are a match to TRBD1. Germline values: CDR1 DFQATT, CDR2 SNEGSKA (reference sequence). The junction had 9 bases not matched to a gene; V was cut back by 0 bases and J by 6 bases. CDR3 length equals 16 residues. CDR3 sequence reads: CSARDLLGTGHEKLFF. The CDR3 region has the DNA TGCAGTGCTAGAGATCTCTTGGGGACAGGACATGAAAAACTGTTTTTT.

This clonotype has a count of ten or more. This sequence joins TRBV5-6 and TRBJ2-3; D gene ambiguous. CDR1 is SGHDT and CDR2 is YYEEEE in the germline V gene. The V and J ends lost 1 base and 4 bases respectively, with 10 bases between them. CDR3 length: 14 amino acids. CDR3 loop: CASSLPGISDTQYF. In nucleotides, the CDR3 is TGTGCCAGCAGCTTGCCTGGAATTTCAGATACGCAGTATTTT.

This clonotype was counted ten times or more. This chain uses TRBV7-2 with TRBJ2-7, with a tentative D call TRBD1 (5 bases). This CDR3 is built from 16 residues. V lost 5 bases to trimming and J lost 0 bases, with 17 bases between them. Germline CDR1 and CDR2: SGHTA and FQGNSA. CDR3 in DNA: TGTGCCAGCAGCCCAGGGCCCGGGCCCACCTCCTACGAGCAGTACTTC. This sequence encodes CASSPGPGPTSYEQYF. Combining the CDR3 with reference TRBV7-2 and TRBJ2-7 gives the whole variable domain GAGVSQSPSNKVTEKGKDVELRCDPISGHTALYWYRQSLGQGLEFLIYFQGNSAPDKSGLPSDRFSAERTGGSVSTLTIQRTQQEDSAVYLCASSPGPGPTSYEQYFGPGTRLTVT.

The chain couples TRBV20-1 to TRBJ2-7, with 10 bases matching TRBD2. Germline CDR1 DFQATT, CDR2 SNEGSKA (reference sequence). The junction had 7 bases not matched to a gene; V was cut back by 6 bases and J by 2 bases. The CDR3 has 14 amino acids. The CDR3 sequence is CSAKTSGRTYEQYF. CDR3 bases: TGCAGTGCCAAGACTAGCGGGCGCACCTACGAGCAGTACTTC.

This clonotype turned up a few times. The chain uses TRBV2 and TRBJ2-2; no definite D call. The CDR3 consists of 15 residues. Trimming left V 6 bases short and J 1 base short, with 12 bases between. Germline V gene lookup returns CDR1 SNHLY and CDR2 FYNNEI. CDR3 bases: TGTGCCAGCAGCCTAAGGACGCAGAACACCGGGGAGCTGTTTTTT. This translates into CASSLRTQNTGELFF.

The CDR3 here is CASSPLGAGDTQYF. CDR3 coding DNA: TGTGCCAGCAGTCCTCTTGGGGCGGGAGATACGCAGTATTTT. The chain combines TRBV6-5 with TRBJ2-3; D tentatively fits TRBD1 or TRBD2 (5 bases each). Trimming left V 5 bases short and J 5 bases short, with 14 bases between. CDR3 length: 14 amino acids. The V gene's germline CDR1 is MNHEY and CDR2 SVGAGI.

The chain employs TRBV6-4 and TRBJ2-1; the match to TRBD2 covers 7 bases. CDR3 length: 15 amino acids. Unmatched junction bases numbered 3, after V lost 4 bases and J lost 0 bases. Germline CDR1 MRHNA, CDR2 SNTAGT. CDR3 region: CASSGGGSSYNEQFF. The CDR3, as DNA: TGTGCCAGCAGTGGGGGCGGGAGCTCCTACAATGAGCAGTTCTTC.

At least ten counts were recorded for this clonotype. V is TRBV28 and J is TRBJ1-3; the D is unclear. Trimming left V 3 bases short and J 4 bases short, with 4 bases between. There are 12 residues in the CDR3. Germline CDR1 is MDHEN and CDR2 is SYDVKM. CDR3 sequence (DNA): TGTGCCAGCAGTTTGTCCGGAAACACCATATATTTT. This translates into CASSLSGNTIYF.

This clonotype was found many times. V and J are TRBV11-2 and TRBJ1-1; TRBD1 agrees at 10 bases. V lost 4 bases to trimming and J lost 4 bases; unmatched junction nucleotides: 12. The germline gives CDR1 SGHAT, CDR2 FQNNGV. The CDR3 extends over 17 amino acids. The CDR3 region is CASSSGQGGGGSTEAFF. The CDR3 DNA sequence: TGTGCCAGCAGCTCCGGACAGGGGGGAGGTGGGAGCACTGAAGCTTTCTTT.